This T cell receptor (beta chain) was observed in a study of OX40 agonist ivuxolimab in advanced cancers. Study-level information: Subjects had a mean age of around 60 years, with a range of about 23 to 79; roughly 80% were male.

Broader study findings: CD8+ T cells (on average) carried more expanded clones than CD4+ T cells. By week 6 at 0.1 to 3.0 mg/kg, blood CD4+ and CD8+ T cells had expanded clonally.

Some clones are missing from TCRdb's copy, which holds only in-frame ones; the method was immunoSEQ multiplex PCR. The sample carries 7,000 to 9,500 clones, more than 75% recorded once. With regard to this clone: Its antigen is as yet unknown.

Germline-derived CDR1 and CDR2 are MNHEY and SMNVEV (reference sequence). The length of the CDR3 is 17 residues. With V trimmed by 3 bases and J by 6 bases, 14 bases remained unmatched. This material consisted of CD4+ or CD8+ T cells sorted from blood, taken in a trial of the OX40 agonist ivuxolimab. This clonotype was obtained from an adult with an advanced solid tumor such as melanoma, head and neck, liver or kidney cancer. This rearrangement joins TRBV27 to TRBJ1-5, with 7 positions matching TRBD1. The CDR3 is CASSFQTPTGVGQPQHF. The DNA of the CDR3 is TGTGCCAGCAGTTTCCAAACACCTACAGGGGTTGGTCAGCCCCAGCATTTT.